The 12 T cell receptor beta chains below come from one sample, sequenced in a study of cytomegalovirus exposure and HLA in healthy donors. A multiplex PCR was run with 60 Vbeta primers and 13 Jbeta primers. Repertoires were generated with immunoSEQ multiplex PCR, while TCRdb's copy carries only in-frame clones and drops some. The data contain approximately 93,000 clones, under 90% of them singletons. Sequencing was performed on PBMCs. Receptors were obtained from a man in his fifties in good health and CMV-seronegative.

The rearrangement uses TRBV7-2 and TRBJ2-7, with 8 bases lining up with TRBD2. This CDR3 is built from 15 residues. The junction had 9 bases not matched to a gene; V was cut back by 2 bases and J by 6 bases. Germline CDR1 reads SGHTA; CDR2 reads FQGNSA. CDR3 sequence (DNA): TGTGCCAGCAGCTTATCCGGGAGGGCCTTGGGCGAGCAGTACTTC. Its protein is CASSLSGRALGEQYF. Together with reference TRBV7-2 and TRBJ2-7, the CDR3 gives the full variable domain: GAGVSQSPSNKVTEKGKDVELRCDPISGHTALYWYRQSLGQGLEFLIYFQGNSAPDKSGLPSDRFSAERTGGSVSTLTIQRTQQEDSAVYLCASSLSGRALGEQYFGPGTRLTVT.

A few counts support this clone. The chain uses TRBV7-9 and TRBJ2-2; 8 bases match TRBD1. The V and J ends lost 5 bases and 4 bases, in that order; junction bases with no gene match: 9. The length of the CDR3 is 16 residues. Germline CDR1 reads SEHNR; CDR2 reads FQNEAQ (reference sequence). CDR3 nucleotide sequence: TGTGCCAGCAGCCGGACAGGGACGCGGAGCACCGGGGAGCTGTTTTTT. Translation: CASSRTGTRSTGELFF.

The chain has TRBV6-1 and TRBJ2-7; TRBD1 matches 7 bases. Germline V gene lookup returns CDR1 MNHNS and CDR2 SASEGT. The length of the CDR3 is 14 residues. The trim removed 5 bases at V and 0 bases at J, leaving 4 bases unmatched. The CDR3 nucleotides are TGTGCCAGCAGTAAGGGGGCGGGCTCCTACGAGCAGTACTTC. This codes for CASSKGAGSYEQYF.

V is TRBV29-1 and J is TRBJ1-2; D perhaps matches TRBD1 (6 bases). Trimming cost V 7 bases and J 3 bases, with 9 bases left between them. Germline CDR1 is SQVTM and CDR2 is ANQGSEA. This CDR3 region has 11 residues. The CDR3 region is CSGRQDYGYTF. The CDR3 region has the DNA TGCAGCGGGCGACAGGACTATGGCTACACCTTC.

This chain joins TRBV18 and TRBJ1-5; TRBD1 might be the D (6 bases). The CDR3 length is 15 residues. Germline lookup yields CDR1 KGHSH and CDR2 LQKENI. Trimming stripped 3 bases from V and 2 bases from J, with 11 bases between. The CDR3 nucleotides read TGTGCCAGCTCACCGGGGGGGGCGGGCAATCAGCCCCAGCATTTT. This sequence encodes CASSPGGAGNQPQHF.

The chain couples TRBV7-2 to TRBJ2-1; 7 nucleotides line up with TRBD2. The germline CDR1 and CDR2 sequences are SGHTA and FQGNSA. V shed 3 bases and J 7 bases; nucleotides not matched to a gene: 9. The CDR3 spans 15 residues. The CDR3, as DNA: TGTGCCAGCAGCTTGATGCGCGGGAGTGGAAATGAGCAGTTCTTC. Translated, it gives CASSLMRGSGNEQFF. Combining the CDR3 with reference TRBV7-2 and TRBJ2-1 gives the whole variable domain GAGVSQSPSNKVTEKGKDVELRCDPISGHTALYWYRQSLGQGLEFLIYFQGNSAPDKSGLPSDRFSAERTGGSVSTLTIQRTQQEDSAVYLCASSLMRGSGNEQFFGPGTRLTVL.

The chain is built from TRBV11-2 and TRBJ2-7, with 8 bases aligning to TRBD1. Germline V gene sequence: CDR1 SGHAT, CDR2 FQNNGV. The V gene end was trimmed by 5 bases and the J gene end by 2 bases; junction bases not matched to a gene: 8. This CDR3 is built from 15 residues. The CDR3 nucleotides are TGTGCCAGCAGCGTGGTGACAGGGGCTACCTACGAGCAGTACTTC. Its protein is CASSVVTGATYEQYF.

The chain joins TRBV4-2 to TRBJ2-1; 7 bases align to TRBD2. J was trimmed by 1 base and V by 3 bases; bases with no gene match: 9. The CDR3 loop spans 17 amino acids. Germline CDR1 reads LGHNA; CDR2 reads YNFKEQ. The DNA for the CDR3 is TGTGCCAGCAGCCAGGGAGGCGGGAGCCCGTCCTACAATGAGCAGTTCTTC. It translates to CASSQGGGSPSYNEQFF.

This clone was seen a single time. The chain couples TRBV5-1 to TRBJ2-1, with TRBD2 matching 9 bases. The V gene end was trimmed by 0 bases and the J gene end by 5 bases; junction bases not matched to a gene: 6. CDR3 length: 16 residues. From germline, CDR1 is SGHRS and CDR2 YFSETQ. The CDR3 sequence: CASSLVPSGVDNEQFF. The CDR3, as DNA: TGCGCCAGCAGCTTGGTGCCTAGCGGGGTGGACAATGAGCAGTTCTTC.

V gene TRBV10-1 combines with J gene TRBJ2-5; D uncertain. V gave up 4 bases and J gave up 5 bases, with 5 bases separating them. From germline, CDR1 is WNHNN and CDR2 SYGVQD (reference sequence). This CDR3 is built from 11 residues. For the CDR3, the DNA is TGCGCCAGCAGTGGTAGCGAGACCCAGTACTTC. It translates to CASSGSETQYF.

The chain employs TRBV27 and TRBJ1-2; D perhaps matches TRBD1 (6 bases). This CDR3 is 16 amino acids long. Germline CDR1 and CDR2: MNHEY and SMNVEV (reference sequence). V lost 0 bases to trimming and J lost 2 bases, with 13 bases between them. The CDR3 here is CASSLSRTAKNYGYTF. The CDR3 region has the DNA TGTGCCAGCAGTTTATCGAGGACAGCAAAAAACTATGGCTACACCTTC.

The chain combines TRBV29-1 with TRBJ2-5; the match to TRBD1 covers 11 bases. J lost 11 bases, V lost 1 base, and 9 bases had no gene match. The CDR3 has 14 amino acids. Germline CDR1 and CDR2: SQVTM and ANQGSEA. The DNA for the CDR3 is TGCAGCGTTGAAGTCTCGGGACAGGGGGTAGGGCAGTACTTC. The encoded protein is CSVEVSGQGVGQYF.